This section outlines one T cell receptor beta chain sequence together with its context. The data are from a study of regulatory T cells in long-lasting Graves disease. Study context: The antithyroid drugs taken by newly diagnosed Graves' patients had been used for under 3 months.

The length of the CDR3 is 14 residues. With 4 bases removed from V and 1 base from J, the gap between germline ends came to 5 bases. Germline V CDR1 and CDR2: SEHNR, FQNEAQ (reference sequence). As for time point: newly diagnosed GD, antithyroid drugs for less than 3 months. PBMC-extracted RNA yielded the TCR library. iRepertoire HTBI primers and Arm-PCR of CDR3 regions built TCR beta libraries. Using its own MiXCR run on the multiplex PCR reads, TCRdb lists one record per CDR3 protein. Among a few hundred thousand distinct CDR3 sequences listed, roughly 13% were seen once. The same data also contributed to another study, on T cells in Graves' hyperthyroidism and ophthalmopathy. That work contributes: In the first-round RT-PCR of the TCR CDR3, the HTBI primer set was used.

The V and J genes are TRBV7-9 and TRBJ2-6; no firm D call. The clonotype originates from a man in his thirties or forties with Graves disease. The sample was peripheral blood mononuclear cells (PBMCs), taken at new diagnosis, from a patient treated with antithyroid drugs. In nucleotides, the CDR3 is TGTGCCAGCAGCTGGACGTCTGGGGCCAACGTCCTGACTTTC. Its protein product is CASSWTSGANVLTF.